This T cell receptor (beta chain) was identified during a study of blood T cell repertoires in COVID-19. Study at large: The United States, Italy and Spain supplied acute and convalescent COVID-19 samples. Sources were T cells, B-cell-depleted T cells, or PBMCs; the material itself was cDNA or gDNA.

Enrollment of patients from Seattle took place during active infection, with longitudinal follow-up. In the original processing: Nucleated cell counts were estimated from reference gene primer amplification. Only in-frame clones appear in the TCRdb table, and some are missing; sequencing was by immunoSEQ multiplex PCR. D and trimming come from the DNA, and the V and J calls and clone size come from that table. The profile shows about 480,000 clones, 70% to 90% of them singletons. Sequencing used peripheral blood. The origin of this receptor is a woman in her 50s with COVID-19, enrolled during active disease.

The CDR3 here is CAWSKTGSSNQPQHF. CDR3 DNA: TGTGCCTGGAGTAAGACAGGTTCCAGCAATCAGCCCCAGCATTTT. V and J are TRBV30 and TRBJ1-5; TRBD1 might be the D (6 bases). CDR1 GTSNPN and CDR2 SVGIG come from the germline V gene (reference sequence). V was clipped by 2 bases and J by 1 base, with 12 bases between them. This CDR3 contains 15 residues.